This T cell receptor (beta chain) was found in a study of blood T cell repertoires in COVID-19. The V gene lost 6 bases and the J gene lost 5 bases, with 14 bases spanning the gap. CDR1 SNHLY and CDR2 FYNNEI come from the germline V gene. The length of the CDR3 is 14 residues. Methods used by the authors: Amplification of reference gene primers provided the estimated nucleated cell counts. Assay used: immunoSEQ multiplex PCR; TCRdb lists only in-frame clones, some missing. V and J calls and clone size are copied from that table; D and trimming were computed from the DNA. The sample lists over 200,000 clones; about 90% were seen once. This clone came up once.

Sequences were obtained from PBMCs or T cells enriched from blood (not recorded which). The V call is TRBV2, the J call TRBJ1-5; maybe TRBD1 (5 bases). This TCR was recovered from a human donor in a cohort exposed to, infected with or recovered from COVID-19 (not recorded which). The donor label of this sample is uncertain. In DNA form, the CDR3 reads TGTGCCAGCAGGGAGGGACTCGATCATCAGCCCCAGCATTTT. Translation: CASREGLDHQPQHF.